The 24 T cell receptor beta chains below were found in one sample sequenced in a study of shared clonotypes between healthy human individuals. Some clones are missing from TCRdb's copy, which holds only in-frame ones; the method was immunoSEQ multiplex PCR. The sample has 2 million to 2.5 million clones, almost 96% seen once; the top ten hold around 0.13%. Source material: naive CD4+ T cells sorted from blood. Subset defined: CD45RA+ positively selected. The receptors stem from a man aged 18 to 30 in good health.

The CDR3: CASREGTISYEQYF. The CDR3 coding sequence is TGTGCCAGCAGAGAGGGGACGATCTCCTACGAGCAGTACTTC. The V call is TRBV28, the J call TRBJ2-7; D tentatively fits TRBD1 or TRBD2 (5 bases each). This CDR3 comprises 14 residues. Trimming cost V 6 bases and J 0 bases, with 12 bases left between them. The germline V gene encodes CDR1 MDHEN and CDR2 SYDVKM.

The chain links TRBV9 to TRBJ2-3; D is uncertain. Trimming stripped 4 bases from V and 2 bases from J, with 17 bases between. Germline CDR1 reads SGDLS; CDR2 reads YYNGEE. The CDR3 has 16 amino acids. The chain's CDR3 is CASSPARNLPTDTQYF. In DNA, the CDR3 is TGTGCCAGCAGCCCTGCTCGGAACCTCCCCACAGATACGCAGTATTTT.

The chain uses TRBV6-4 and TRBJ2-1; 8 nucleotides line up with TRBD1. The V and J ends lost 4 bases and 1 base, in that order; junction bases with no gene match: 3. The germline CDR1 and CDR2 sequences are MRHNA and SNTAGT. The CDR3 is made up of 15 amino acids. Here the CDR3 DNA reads TGTGCCAGCAGTGTAGACAGGGGATCCTACAATGAGCAGTTCTTC. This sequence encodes CASSVDRGSYNEQFF.

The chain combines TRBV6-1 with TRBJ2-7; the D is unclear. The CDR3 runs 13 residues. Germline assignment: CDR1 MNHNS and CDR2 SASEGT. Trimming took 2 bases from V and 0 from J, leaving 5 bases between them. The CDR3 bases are TGTGCCAGCAGTGAATGGTTCTCCTACGAGCAGTACTTC. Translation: CASSEWFSYEQYF.

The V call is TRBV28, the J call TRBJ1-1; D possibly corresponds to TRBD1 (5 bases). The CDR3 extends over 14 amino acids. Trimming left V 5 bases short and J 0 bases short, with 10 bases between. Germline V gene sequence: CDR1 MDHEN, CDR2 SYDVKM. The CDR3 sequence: CASSQGVMNTEAFF. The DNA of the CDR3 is TGTGCCAGCAGTCAAGGGGTGATGAACACTGAAGCTTTCTTT.

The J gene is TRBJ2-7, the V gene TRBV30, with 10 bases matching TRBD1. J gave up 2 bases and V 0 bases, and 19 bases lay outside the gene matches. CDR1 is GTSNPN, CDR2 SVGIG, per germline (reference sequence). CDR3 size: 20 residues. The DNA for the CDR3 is TGTGCCTGGAGTGTATGGGCCCCGGGACAGGGGTTGACATCGCCCTACGAGCAGTACTTC. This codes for CAWSVWAPGQGLTSPYEQYF.

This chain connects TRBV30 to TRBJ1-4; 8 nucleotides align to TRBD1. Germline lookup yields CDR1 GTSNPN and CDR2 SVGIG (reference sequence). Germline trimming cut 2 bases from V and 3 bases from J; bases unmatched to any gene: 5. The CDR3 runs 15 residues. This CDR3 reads CAWSITTGANEKLFF. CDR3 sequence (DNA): TGTGCCTGGAGTATAACGACAGGGGCTAATGAAAAACTGTTTTTT.

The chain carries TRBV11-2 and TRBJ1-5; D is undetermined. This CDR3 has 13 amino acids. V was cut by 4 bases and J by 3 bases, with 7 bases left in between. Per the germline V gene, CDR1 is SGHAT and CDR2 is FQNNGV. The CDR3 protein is CASSSENNQPQHF. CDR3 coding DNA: TGTGCCAGCAGCTCCGAGAACAATCAGCCCCAGCATTTT.

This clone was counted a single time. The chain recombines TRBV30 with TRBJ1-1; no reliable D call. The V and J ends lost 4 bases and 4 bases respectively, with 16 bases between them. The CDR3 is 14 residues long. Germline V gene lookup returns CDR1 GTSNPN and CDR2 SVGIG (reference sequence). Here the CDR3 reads CAWTPGVSGTEAFF. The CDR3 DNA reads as TGTGCCTGGACCCCCGGGGTATCAGGCACTGAAGCTTTCTTT.

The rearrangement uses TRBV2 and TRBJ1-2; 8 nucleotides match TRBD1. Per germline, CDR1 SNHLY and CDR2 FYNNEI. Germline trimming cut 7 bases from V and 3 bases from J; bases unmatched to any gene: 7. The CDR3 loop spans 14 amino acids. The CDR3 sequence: CASKSDRGDYGYTF. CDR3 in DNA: TGTGCCAGCAAGTCCGACAGGGGTGACTATGGCTACACCTTC.

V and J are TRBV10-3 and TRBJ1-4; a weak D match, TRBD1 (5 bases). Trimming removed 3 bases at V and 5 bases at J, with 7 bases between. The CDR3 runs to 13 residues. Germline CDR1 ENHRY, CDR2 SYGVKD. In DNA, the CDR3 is TGTGCCATCAGTGAACAGGCAAATGAAAAACTGTTTTTT. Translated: CAISEQANEKLFF.

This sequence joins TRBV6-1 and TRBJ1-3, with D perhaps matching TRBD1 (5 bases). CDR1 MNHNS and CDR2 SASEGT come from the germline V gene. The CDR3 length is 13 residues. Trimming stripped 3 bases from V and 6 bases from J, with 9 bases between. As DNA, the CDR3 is TGTGCCAGCAGTGAGACAGACCAAAACACCATATATTTT. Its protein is CASSETDQNTIYF.

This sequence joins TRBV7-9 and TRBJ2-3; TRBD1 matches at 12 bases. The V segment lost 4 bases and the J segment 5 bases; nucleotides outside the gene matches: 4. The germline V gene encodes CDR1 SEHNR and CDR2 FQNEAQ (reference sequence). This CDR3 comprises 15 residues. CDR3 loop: CASSSWDRGRDTQYF. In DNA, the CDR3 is TGTGCCAGCAGCTCATGGGACAGGGGGCGAGATACGCAGTATTTT.

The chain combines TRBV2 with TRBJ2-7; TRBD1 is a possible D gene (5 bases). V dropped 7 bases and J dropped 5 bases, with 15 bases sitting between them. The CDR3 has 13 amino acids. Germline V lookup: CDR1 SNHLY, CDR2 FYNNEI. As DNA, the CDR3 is TGTGCCAGCATTGATACAGGTGCAAACGAGCAGTACTTC. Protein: CASIDTGANEQYF.

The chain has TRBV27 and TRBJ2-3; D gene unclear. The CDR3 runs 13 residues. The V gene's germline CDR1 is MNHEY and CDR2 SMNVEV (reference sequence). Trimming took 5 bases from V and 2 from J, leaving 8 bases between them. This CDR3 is CASSHAPTDTQYF. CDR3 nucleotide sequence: TGTGCCAGCAGTCACGCCCCCACAGATACGCAGTATTTT.

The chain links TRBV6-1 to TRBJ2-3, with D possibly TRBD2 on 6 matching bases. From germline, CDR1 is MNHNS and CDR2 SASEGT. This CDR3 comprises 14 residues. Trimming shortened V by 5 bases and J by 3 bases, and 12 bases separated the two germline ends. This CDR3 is CASSTLGGTDTQYF. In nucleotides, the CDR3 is TGTGCCAGCAGTACCCTCGGGGGTACAGATACGCAGTATTTT.

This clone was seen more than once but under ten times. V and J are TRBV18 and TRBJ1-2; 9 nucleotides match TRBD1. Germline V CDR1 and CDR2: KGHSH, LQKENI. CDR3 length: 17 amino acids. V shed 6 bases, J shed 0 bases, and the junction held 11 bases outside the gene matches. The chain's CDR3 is CASSQPGQGTSNYGYTF. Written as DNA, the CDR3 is TGTGCCAGCTCGCAACCGGGACAGGGCACGTCTAACTATGGCTACACCTTC.

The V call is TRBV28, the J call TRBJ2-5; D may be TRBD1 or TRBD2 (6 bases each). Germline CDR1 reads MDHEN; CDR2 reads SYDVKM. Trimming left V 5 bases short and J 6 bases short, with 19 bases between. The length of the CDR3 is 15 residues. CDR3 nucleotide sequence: TGTGCCAGCAGTCATAAGGGGGGTCTTGATCAGACCCAGTACTTC. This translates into CASSHKGGLDQTQYF.

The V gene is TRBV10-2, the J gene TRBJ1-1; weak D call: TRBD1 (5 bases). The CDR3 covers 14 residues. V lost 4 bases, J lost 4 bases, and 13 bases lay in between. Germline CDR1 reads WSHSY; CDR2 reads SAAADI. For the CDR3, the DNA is TGCGCCAGCAGTGGTGGGGGGAAGAGCACTGAAGCTTTCTTT. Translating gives CASSGGGKSTEAFF.

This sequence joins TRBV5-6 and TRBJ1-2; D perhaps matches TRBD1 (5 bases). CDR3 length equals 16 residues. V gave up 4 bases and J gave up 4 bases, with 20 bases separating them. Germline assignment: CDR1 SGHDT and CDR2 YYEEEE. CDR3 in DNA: TGTGCCAGCAGCCCGCGAAGCAGGGAGGCTGGCTATGGCTACACCTTC. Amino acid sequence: CASSPRSREAGYGYTF.

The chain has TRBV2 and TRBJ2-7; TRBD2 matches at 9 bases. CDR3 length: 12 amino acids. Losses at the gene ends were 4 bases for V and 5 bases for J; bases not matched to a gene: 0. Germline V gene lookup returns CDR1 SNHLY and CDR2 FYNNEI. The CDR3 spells CASSGGGDEQYF. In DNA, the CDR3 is TGTGCCAGCAGTGGCGGGGGGGACGAGCAGTACTTC.

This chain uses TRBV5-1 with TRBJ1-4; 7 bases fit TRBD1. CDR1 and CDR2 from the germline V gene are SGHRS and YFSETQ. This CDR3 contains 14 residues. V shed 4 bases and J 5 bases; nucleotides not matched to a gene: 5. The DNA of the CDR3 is TGCGCCAGCAGCCGGGGACAGTTAAATGAAAAACTGTTTTTT. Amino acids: CASSRGQLNEKLFF.

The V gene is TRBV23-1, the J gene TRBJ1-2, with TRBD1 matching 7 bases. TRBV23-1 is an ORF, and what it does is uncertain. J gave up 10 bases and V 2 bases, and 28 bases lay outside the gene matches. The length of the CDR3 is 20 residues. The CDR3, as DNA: TGCGCCAGCAGTCAAACTTGTCTCTTGGGCAGGGGGAGGGTCGATGTACTCTACACCTTC. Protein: CASSQTCLLGRGRVDVLYTF.

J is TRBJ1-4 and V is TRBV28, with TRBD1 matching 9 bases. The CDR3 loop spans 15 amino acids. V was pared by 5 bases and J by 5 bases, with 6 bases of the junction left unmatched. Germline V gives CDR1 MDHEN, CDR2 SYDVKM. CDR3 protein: CASSRWGTGNEKLFF. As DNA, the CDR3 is TGTGCCAGCAGTCGGTGGGGGACAGGGAATGAAAAACTGTTTTTT.